This T cell receptor (beta chain) came from a study of regulatory and conventional T cells in RAG deficiency. Study-wide findings and caveats: Patient subsets had shorter CDR3s; Omenn Treg-Tconv overlap exceeded 85%. Compared with controls, unique Treg TCR beta sequences dropped around 90-fold in Omenn syndrome and CID/AS. Shannon entropy was markedly lower and Simpson indices higher in RAG-deficient patients than control T-cell subsets.

Profiling relied on immunoSEQ multiplex PCR, and the TCRdb table lists in-frame clones only, not all of them. The data hold about 30,000 clones, with about 95% observed a single time. J gave up 0 bases and V 4 bases, and 3 bases lay outside the gene matches. In germline, CDR1 is MNHNS, CDR2 SASEGT. This CDR3 comprises 15 residues. To note about this clone: Its antigen is still unknown.

Genomic DNA came from blood conventional CD4+ T cells gated CD25-low CD127-high. Separately, the same data were catalogued under a study of regulatory T cells. Turning to that study: Primers: 52 TRBV forward and 13 TRBJ reverse. Skewed V and J usage and few unique V-J pairs marked patient repertoires, most in Tregs.

Input material: CD25- CD4+ T cells sorted from blood. The receptor was derived from a human donor in good health. The rearrangement joins TRBV6-1 to TRBJ2-7, with TRBD1 identical over 10 bases. Here the CDR3 DNA reads TGTGCCAGCAGTGGGAGGACAGGGGGCTCCTACGAGCAGTACTTC. Translating gives CASSGRTGGSYEQYF.